Listed here are 28 T cell receptor beta chains from one sample, sequenced in a study of siplizumab effects on memory and regulatory T cells. Generated by immunoSEQ multiplex PCR, the TCRdb table keeps only in-frame clones and is missing some. Counted here are approximately 65,000 clones, less than 85% occurring once; the ten biggest clones make up 3.5% to 4%. The sequencing input was memory CD4+ T cells sorted from blood. These receptors were collected from a human donor in good health.

The sample holds one count of this clone. The CDR3 nucleotides read TGTGCCAGCTCTCTTCAGTATAATGAGCAGTTCTTC. Residues: CASSLQYNEQFF. This sequence joins TRBV18 and TRBJ2-1; D not resolved. This CDR3 has 12 residues. Germline V gene lookup returns CDR1 KGHSH and CDR2 LQKENI. V gave up 6 bases and J gave up 7 bases, with 10 bases separating them.

CDR3 sequence reads: CASSVTSGGRDEQFF. CDR3 DNA: TGTGCCAGCAGCGTTACTAGCGGAGGCAGGGATGAGCAGTTCTTC. The chain couples TRBV9 to TRBJ2-1, with 8 bases matching TRBD2. Germline V gene data show CDR1 as SGDLS and CDR2 as YYNGEE. The CDR3 runs 15 residues. Unmatched junction bases numbered 9, after V lost 2 bases and J lost 8 bases.

This clone was seen only a few times. The rearrangement uses TRBV5-6 and TRBJ2-7; D unclear. In germline, CDR1 is SGHDT, CDR2 YYEEEE. This CDR3 is 12 amino acids long. The V end was cut by 0 bases, the J end by 9 bases, with 10 bases between. The CDR3 DNA follows: TGTGCCAGCAGCTTGGGTTTGGCAGGGCAGTACTTC. It translates to CASSLGLAGQYF.

This clone came up once. This rearrangement joins TRBV10-1 to TRBJ2-2; D gene ambiguous. V gave up 3 bases and J gave up 0 bases, with 11 bases separating them. In germline, CDR1 is WNHNN, CDR2 SYGVQD (reference sequence). This CDR3 spans 16 amino acids. For the CDR3, the DNA is TGCGCCAGCAGTGATTCGTCAGGATCGAACACCGGGGAGCTGTTTTTT. Protein sequence: CASSDSSGSNTGELFF.

V usage is TRBV5-1 and J usage is TRBJ2-3; 11 bases map to TRBD2. Germline V gives CDR1 SGHRS, CDR2 YFSETQ. The CDR3 runs to 16 residues. Trimming cost V 2 bases and J 5 bases; bases outside gene matches: 7. This CDR3 is CASSLLAGGPGDTQYF. For the CDR3, the DNA is TGCGCCAGCAGCTTATTAGCGGGGGGGCCTGGAGATACGCAGTATTTT.

The V and J genes are TRBV2 and TRBJ1-2, with a weak D call TRBD1 (6 bases). Germline CDR1 is SNHLY and CDR2 is FYNNEI. V lost 5 bases and J 0 bases, leaving 10 bases between the germline ends. The CDR3 covers 14 residues. CDR3 sequence: CASSWTVTNYGYTF. CDR3 DNA: TGTGCCAGCAGTTGGACAGTAACTAACTATGGCTACACCTTC.

This clone was seen once. V gene TRBV5-4 combines with J gene TRBJ2-1; 8 bases align to TRBD2. V lost 4 bases and J lost 0; bases outside the gene matches: 9. The CDR3 is made up of 17 amino acids. The germline V gene encodes CDR1 SGHNT and CDR2 YYREEE (reference sequence). CDR3 loop: CASSPRGSGSSYNEQFF. DNA for the CDR3: TGTGCCAGCAGCCCCCGGGGCAGCGGGAGCTCCTACAATGAGCAGTTCTTC.

The CDR3 sequence is CASRKGGGYNEQFF. In DNA form, the CDR3 reads TGTGCCAGTAGAAAGGGCGGGGGGTACAATGAGCAGTTCTTC. The chain combines TRBV19 with TRBJ2-1, with 8 nucleotides matching TRBD2. The germline V gene encodes CDR1 LNHDA and CDR2 SQIVND (reference sequence). CDR3 length equals 14 residues. J was trimmed by 4 bases and V by 6 bases; bases with no gene match: 5.

The chain links TRBV7-9 to TRBJ1-2, with 7 bases identical to TRBD1. This CDR3 contains 15 residues. The V segment lost 5 bases and the J segment 3 bases; nucleotides outside the gene matches: 9. The V gene's germline CDR1 is SEHNR and CDR2 FQNEAQ (reference sequence). CDR3 protein: CASSASDRDDYGYTF. CDR3 sequence (DNA): TGTGCCAGCAGCGCCAGCGACAGGGATGACTATGGCTACACCTTC.

This clone is a singleton in its sample. The chain joins TRBV13 to TRBJ1-2; maybe TRBD1 (6 bases). The CDR3 contains 17 residues. The V and J ends lost 3 bases and 2 bases respectively, with 19 bases between them. CDR1 is PRHDT and CDR2 is FYEKMQ in the germline V gene (reference sequence). CDR3 protein: CASSLGMVGGLNYGYTF. CDR3 bases: TGTGCCAGCAGCTTGGGTATGGTTGGGGGCCTGAACTATGGCTACACCTTC.

The chain carries TRBV5-1 and TRBJ2-1; 7 bases align to TRBD1. V lost 1 base and J lost 8; bases outside the gene matches: 6. The CDR3 consists of 14 residues. The V gene's germline CDR1 is SGHRS and CDR2 YFSETQ. The CDR3 DNA reads TGCGCCAGCAGCTTGCAGACAGGGATCGATGAGCAGTTCTTC. It specifies CASSLQTGIDEQFF.

The chain is built from TRBV10-3 and TRBJ2-2, with a weak D call TRBD1 (6 bases). The CDR3 has 14 residues. V was shortened by 10 bases and J by 0 bases, with 12 bases between the two germline ends. Per the germline V gene, CDR1 is ENHRY and CDR2 is SYGVKD. The DNA of the CDR3 is TGTGCCACCCGGACAGATACGAACACCGGGGAGCTGTTTTTT. It codes for CATRTDTNTGELFF.

This chain joins TRBV7-6 and TRBJ1-1; D call uncertain. Per germline, CDR1 SGHVS and CDR2 FNYEAQ. V was shortened by 4 bases and J by 1 base, with 13 bases between the two germline ends. This CDR3 is 15 amino acids long. CDR3 amino acids: CASSSPGAQNTEAFF. In nucleotides, the CDR3 is TGTGCCAGCAGCTCCCCGGGAGCACAGAACACTGAAGCTTTCTTT.

The chain uses TRBV6-6 and TRBJ2-3; a weak D match, TRBD2 (6 bases). V lost 6 bases to trimming and J lost 6 bases, with 13 bases between them. The CDR3 is made up of 13 amino acids. The germline V gene has CDR1 MNHNY and CDR2 SVGAGI (reference sequence). The CDR3 sequence: CASSSGGRDTQYF. The CDR3 bases are TGTGCCAGCAGCAGTGGAGGGAGGGATACGCAGTATTTT.

The chain couples TRBV6-1 to TRBJ2-5; TRBD1 or TRBD2 may be the D gene (5 bases each). The ends were cut back, 3 bases at V and 7 bases at J, with 15 bases in the middle. The CDR3 runs to 14 residues. The germline gives CDR1 MNHNS, CDR2 SASEGT. CDR3 sequence reads: CASSDPTGASTQYF. The CDR3 region has the DNA TGTGCCAGCAGTGATCCGACCGGGGCTTCGACCCAGTACTTC.

The rearrangement links TRBV2 to TRBJ2-3, with 8 bases lining up with TRBD2. CDR3 size: 14 residues. The trim removed 5 bases at V and 2 bases at J, leaving 3 bases unmatched. Germline CDR1 SNHLY, CDR2 FYNNEI. CDR3 sequence (DNA): TGTGCCAGCAGTATACTAGCGGACACAGATACGCAGTATTTT. This gives the protein CASSILADTDTQYF.

Worth noting for this clone: The same CDR3 is also encoded by other DNA sequences in this sample. V usage is TRBV27 and J usage is TRBJ1-2; 9 positions agree with TRBD1. Trimming took 7 bases from V and 4 from J; bases not matched to a gene: 10. The CDR3 spans 15 residues. Per the germline V gene, CDR1 is MNHEY and CDR2 is SMNVEV (reference sequence). CDR3 DNA sequence: TGTGCCAGCACCTCGTCAGGACAGGGGTTCTATGGCTACACCTTC. This sequence encodes CASTSSGQGFYGYTF.

CDR3: CASRFGQDVLYF. The CDR3 DNA sequence: TGCGCCAGCAGGTTCGGACAGGACGTCCTGTATTTT. The chain joins TRBV5-1 to TRBJ2-3; 7 bases line up with TRBD1. Unmatched junction bases numbered 11, after V lost 5 bases and J lost 14 bases. From germline, CDR1 is SGHRS and CDR2 YFSETQ. This CDR3 contains 12 residues.

The rearrangement uses TRBV6-1 and TRBJ2-2; 9 nucleotides line up with TRBD2. The germline CDR1 and CDR2 sequences are MNHNS and SASEGT. V shed 0 bases and J 2 bases; nucleotides not matched to a gene: 7. The CDR3 is made up of 18 amino acids. CDR3 sequence (DNA): TGTGCCAGCAGTGAAGCGCTCGCGGGAGGGGCTAACACCGGGGAGCTGTTTTTT. Amino acid sequence: CASSEALAGGANTGELFF.

This chain links TRBV2 with TRBJ2-5; D not certain. Trimming removed 1 base at V and 6 bases at J, with 6 bases between. This CDR3 comprises 12 residues. CDR1 and CDR2 from the germline V gene are SNHLY and FYNNEI. CDR3 nucleotides: TGTGCCAGCAGTGAAGGGCCCCAGACCCAGTACTTC. The encoded protein is CASSEGPQTQYF. Full variable domain (rest looked up from reference TRBV2 and TRBJ2-5): EPEVTQTPSHQVTQMGQEVILRCVPISNHLYFYWYRQILGQKVEFLVSFYNNEISEKSEIFDDQFSVERPDGSNFTLKIRSTKLEDSAMYFCASSEGPQTQYFGPGTRLLVL.

A single count supports this clone. The V gene is TRBV5-6, the J gene TRBJ1-1; D possibly corresponds to TRBD1 (6 bases). V was shortened by 0 bases and J by 6 bases, with 15 bases between the two germline ends. Looked up from germline, CDR1 is SGHDT and CDR2 is YYEEEE. The CDR3 is 15 residues long. The CDR3 sequence: CASSLVGGASPEAFF. In DNA, the CDR3 is TGTGCCAGCAGCTTGGTGGGGGGCGCTTCGCCTGAAGCTTTCTTT.

The rearrangement uses TRBV6-6 and TRBJ1-4; 12 bases line up with TRBD1. V lost 6 bases, J lost 8 bases, and 7 bases stayed unmatched. This CDR3 region has 15 residues. Looked up from germline, CDR1 is MNHNY and CDR2 is SVGAGI (reference sequence). This CDR3 is CASSRDRGLREKLFF. The CDR3 coding sequence is TGTGCCAGCAGCCGGGACAGGGGGCTACGGGAAAAACTGTTTTTT.

This chain uses TRBV6-6 with TRBJ2-1; unclear D gene. Germline loops: CDR1 MNHNY, CDR2 SVGAGI (reference sequence). The CDR3 sequence is 12 residues long. The V end was cut by 8 bases, the J end by 7 bases, with 12 bases between. CDR3 sequence reads: CASRLGWNEQFF. Here the CDR3 DNA reads TGTGCCAGCCGTCTGGGGTGGAATGAGCAGTTCTTC.

The genes are TRBV29-1 and TRBJ1-2; no reliable D call. The CDR3 length is 12 residues. V dropped 3 bases and J dropped 4 bases, with 9 bases sitting between them. Germline V lookup: CDR1 SQVTM, CDR2 ANQGSEA. The CDR3 region has the DNA TGCAGCGTTGATGCGACGGCCTATGGCTACACCTTC. Translation gives CSVDATAYGYTF.

The chain carries TRBV15 and TRBJ2-5, with TRBD1 matching 8 bases. The J call is uncertain, as TRBJ2-7 better fits the DNA end. In germline, CDR1 is LNHNV, CDR2 YYDKDF (reference sequence). There are 13 residues in the CDR3. CDR3 nucleotide sequence: TGTGCCACCAGCAGGACAGGGGCGAACGAGCAGTACTTC. This translates into CATSRTGANEQYF.

The V gene is TRBV18, the J gene TRBJ1-4; TRBD1 matches at 7 bases. Germline V gene sequence: CDR1 KGHSH, CDR2 LQKENI. V lost 1 base, J lost 6 bases, and 2 bases stayed unmatched. This CDR3 region has 14 residues. The CDR3 here is CASSPLTGDEKLFF. The CDR3, as DNA: TGTGCCAGCTCACCACTTACAGGGGATGAAAAACTGTTTTTT.

The chain couples TRBV5-1 to TRBJ2-6, with 9 nucleotides matching TRBD1. The germline gives CDR1 SGHRS, CDR2 YFSETQ. CDR3 length equals 16 residues. The V and J ends lost 4 bases and 2 bases, in that order; junction bases with no gene match: 4. CDR3 in amino acids: CASSPGQGTGANVLTF. DNA of the CDR3: TGCGCCAGCAGCCCGGGACAGGGAACTGGGGCCAACGTCCTGACTTTC.

The V gene is TRBV7-9, the J gene TRBJ2-5; 7 bases agree with TRBD2. Trimming took 4 bases from V and 5 from J; bases not matched to a gene: 7. CDR1 and CDR2 from the germline V gene are SEHNR and FQNEAQ (reference sequence). The CDR3 sequence is 14 residues long. The CDR3, as DNA: TGTGCCAGCAGCTCCCGTTTGGGGGGGGAGACCCAGTACTTC. This gives the protein CASSSRLGGETQYF.